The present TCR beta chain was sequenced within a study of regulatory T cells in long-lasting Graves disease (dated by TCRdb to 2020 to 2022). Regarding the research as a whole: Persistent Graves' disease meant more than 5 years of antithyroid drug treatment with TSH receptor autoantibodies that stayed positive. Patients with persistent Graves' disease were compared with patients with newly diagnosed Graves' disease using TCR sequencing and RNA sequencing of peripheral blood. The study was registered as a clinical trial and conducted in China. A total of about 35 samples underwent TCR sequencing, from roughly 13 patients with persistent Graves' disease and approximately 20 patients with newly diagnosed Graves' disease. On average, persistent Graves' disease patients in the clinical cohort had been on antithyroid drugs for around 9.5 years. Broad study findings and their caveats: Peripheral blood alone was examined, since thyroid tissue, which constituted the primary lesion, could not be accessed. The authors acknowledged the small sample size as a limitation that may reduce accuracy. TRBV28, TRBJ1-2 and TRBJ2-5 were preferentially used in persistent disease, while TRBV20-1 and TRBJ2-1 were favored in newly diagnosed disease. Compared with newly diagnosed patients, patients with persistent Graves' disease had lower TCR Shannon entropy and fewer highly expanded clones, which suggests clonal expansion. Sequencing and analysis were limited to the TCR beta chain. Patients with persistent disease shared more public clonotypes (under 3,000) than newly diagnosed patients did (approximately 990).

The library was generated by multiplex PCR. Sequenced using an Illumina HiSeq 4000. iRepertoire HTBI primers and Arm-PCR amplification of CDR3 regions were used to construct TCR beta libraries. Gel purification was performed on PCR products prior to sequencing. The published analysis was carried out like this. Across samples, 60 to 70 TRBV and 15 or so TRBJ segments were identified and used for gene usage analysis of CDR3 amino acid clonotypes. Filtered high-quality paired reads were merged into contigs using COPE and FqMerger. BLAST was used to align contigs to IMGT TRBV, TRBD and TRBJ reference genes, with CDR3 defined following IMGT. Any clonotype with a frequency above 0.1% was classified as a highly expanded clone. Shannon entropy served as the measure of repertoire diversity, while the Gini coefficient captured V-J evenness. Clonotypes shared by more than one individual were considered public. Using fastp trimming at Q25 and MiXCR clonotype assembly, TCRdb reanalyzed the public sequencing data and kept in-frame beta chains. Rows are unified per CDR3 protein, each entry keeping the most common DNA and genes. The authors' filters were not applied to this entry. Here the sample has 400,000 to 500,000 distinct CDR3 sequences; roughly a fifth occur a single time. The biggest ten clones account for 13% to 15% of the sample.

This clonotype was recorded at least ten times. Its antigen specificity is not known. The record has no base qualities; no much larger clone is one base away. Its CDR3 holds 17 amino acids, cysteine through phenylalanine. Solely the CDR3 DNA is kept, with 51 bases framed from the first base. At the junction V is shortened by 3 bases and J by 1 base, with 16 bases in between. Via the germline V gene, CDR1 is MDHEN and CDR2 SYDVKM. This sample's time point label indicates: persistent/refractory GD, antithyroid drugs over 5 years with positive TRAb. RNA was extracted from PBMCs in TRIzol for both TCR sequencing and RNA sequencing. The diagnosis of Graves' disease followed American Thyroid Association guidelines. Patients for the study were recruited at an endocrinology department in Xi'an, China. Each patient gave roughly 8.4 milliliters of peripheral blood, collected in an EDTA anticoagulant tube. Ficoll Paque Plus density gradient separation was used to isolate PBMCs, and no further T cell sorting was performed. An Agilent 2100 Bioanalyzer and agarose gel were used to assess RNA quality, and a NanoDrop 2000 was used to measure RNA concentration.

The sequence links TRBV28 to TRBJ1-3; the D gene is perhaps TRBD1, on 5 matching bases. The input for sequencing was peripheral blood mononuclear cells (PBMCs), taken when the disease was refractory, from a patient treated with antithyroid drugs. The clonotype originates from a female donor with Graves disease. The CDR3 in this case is CASSFRRDPWSGNTIYF. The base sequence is TGTGCCAGCAGTTTCCGTAGGGACCCCTGGTCTGGAAACACCATATATTTT. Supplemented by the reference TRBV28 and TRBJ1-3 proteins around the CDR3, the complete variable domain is DVKVTQSSRYLVKRTGEKVFLECVQDMDHENMFWYRQDPGLGLRLIYFSYDVKMKEKGDIPEGYSVSREKKERFSLILESASTNQTSMYLCASSFRRDPWSGNTIYFGEGSWLTVV.